These T cell receptor beta chains were read from a single sample in a study of cytomegalovirus exposure and HLA in healthy donors. Using immunoSEQ multiplex PCR, the repertoire was profiled, and TCRdb retains in-frame clones only, with some absent. This table has under 150,000 clones, roughly 77% appearing once. The material sequenced was PBMCs. These receptors all come from a woman between 40 and 55 years old in good health and CMV-seropositive. Each CDR3 is given with its conserved first and last residue. The order of the fields is CDR3 protein, CDR3 DNA, CDR3 length, clone size, V gene, J gene, D gene. D genes are given only for firm matches. Clone size, where shown, is once, few, many, or a class for clones that have expanded.

CDR3aa: CASSESGNEKLFF
CDR3nt: TGTGCCAGCAGCGAGTCAGGGAATGAAAAACTGTTTTTT
len: 13
abundance: .
v_gene: TRBV7-9
j_gene: TRBJ1-4
d_gene: .

CDR3aa: CASSLRGEAQPQHF
CDR3nt: TGTGCCAGCAGTTTACGGGGAGAGGCTCAGCCCCAGCATTTT
len: 14
abundance: .
v_gene: TRBV28
j_gene: TRBJ1-5
d_gene: .

CDR3aa: CASSTDSTDTQYF
CDR3nt: TGTGCCAGCAGCACGGACTCCACAGATACGCAGTATTTT
len: 13
abundance: .
v_gene: TRBV9
j_gene: TRBJ2-3
d_gene: .

CDR3aa: CASSSGAYEQYF
CDR3nt: TGTGCCAGCAGCTCGGGGGCCTACGAGCAGTACTTC
len: 12
abundance: .
v_gene: TRBV7-9
j_gene: TRBJ2-7
d_gene: .

CDR3aa: CASSGTVNSEQYF
CDR3nt: TGTGCCAGCAGTGGGACAGTGAATTCCGAGCAGTACTTC
len: 13
abundance: .
v_gene: TRBV27
j_gene: TRBJ2-7
d_gene: TRBD1

CDR3aa: CASSQDTGGNSPLHF
CDR3nt: TGTGCCAGCAGCCAAGATACAGGGGGAAATTCACCCCTCCACTTT
len: 15
abundance: .
v_gene: TRBV4-2
j_gene: TRBJ1-6
d_gene: TRBD1

CDR3aa: CAISGQGASTDTQYF
CDR3nt: TGTGCCATCAGTGGACAGGGGGCGTCCACAGATACGCAGTATTTT
len: 15
abundance: .
v_gene: TRBV10-3
j_gene: TRBJ2-3
d_gene: TRBD1

CDR3aa: CASSPFNSTHGYTF
CDR3nt: TGTGCCAGCTCACCATTTAACAGTACCCATGGCTACACCTTC
len: 14
abundance: .
v_gene: TRBV18
j_gene: TRBJ1-2
d_gene: .

CDR3aa: CASSVVSQAGYTF
CDR3nt: TGTGCCAGCAGCGTAGTGTCCCAGGCGGGCTACACCTTC
len: 13
abundance: .
v_gene: TRBV9
j_gene: TRBJ1-2
d_gene: .

CDR3aa: CASMKTSGIPNEQFF
CDR3nt: TGTGCCAGCATGAAAACTAGCGGGATCCCCAATGAGCAGTTCTTC
len: 15
abundance: .
v_gene: TRBV5-6
j_gene: TRBJ2-1
d_gene: TRBD2

CDR3aa: CASRVGTSPLNEQFF
CDR3nt: TGTGCCAGCCGGGTCGGGACTAGCCCCCTCAATGAGCAGTTCTTC
len: 15
abundance: .
v_gene: TRBV27
j_gene: TRBJ2-1
d_gene: TRBD2

CDR3aa: CASSGLAGTGELFF
CDR3nt: TGTGCCAGCAGTGGGCTAGCGGGGACCGGGGAGCTGTTTTTT
len: 14
abundance: .
v_gene: TRBV2
j_gene: TRBJ2-2
d_gene: TRBD2

CDR3aa: CASSLLGGEGAEAFF
CDR3nt: TGTGCCAGCAGCCTACTGGGGGGAGAAGGCGCTGAAGCTTTCTTT
len: 15
abundance: .
v_gene: TRBV5-8
j_gene: TRBJ1-1
d_gene: .

CDR3aa: CASSLGGAGLNEQFF
CDR3nt: TGTGCCAGCAGCTTAGGGGGTGCAGGGCTCAATGAGCAGTTCTTC
len: 15
abundance: .
v_gene: TRBV13
j_gene: TRBJ2-1
d_gene: .

CDR3aa: CASSYQAGDRQETQYF
CDR3nt: TGTGCCAGCAGTTACCAAGCGGGGGACCGCCAAGAGACCCAGTACTTC
len: 16
abundance: .
v_gene: TRBV6-5
j_gene: TRBJ2-5
d_gene: TRBD2

CDR3aa: CASSLMRGPNYGYTF
CDR3nt: TGCGCCAGCAGCCTGATGCGGGGACCTAACTATGGCTACACCTTC
len: 15
abundance: .
v_gene: TRBV5-1
j_gene: TRBJ1-2
d_gene: .

CDR3aa: CASVSPGLAGGNEQYF
CDR3nt: TGTGCCAGCGTATCTCCGGGACTAGCGGGAGGGAACGAGCAGTACTTC
len: 16
abundance: .
v_gene: TRBV28
j_gene: TRBJ2-7
d_gene: TRBD2

CDR3aa: CASSLPLQGKRYNEQFF
CDR3nt: TGTGCCAGCAGTTTACCCCTACAGGGGAAGAGGTACAATGAGCAGTTCTTC
len: 17
abundance: few
v_gene: TRBV27
j_gene: TRBJ2-1
d_gene: TRBD1

CDR3aa: CASSLAKTVLAKNIQYF
CDR3nt: TGTGCCAGCAGCTTGGCCAAGACAGTACTAGCCAAAAACATTCAGTACTTC
len: 17
abundance: few
v_gene: TRBV5-4
j_gene: TRBJ2-4
d_gene: .

CDR3aa: CAARDNHNGYTF
CDR3nt: TGTGCCGCCCGGGACAACCACAATGGCTACACCTTC
len: 12
abundance: .
v_gene: TRBV27
j_gene: TRBJ1-2
d_gene: .

CDR3aa: CASSLDPTSGVGGGQETQYF
CDR3nt: TGTGCCAGCAGCTTGGACCCCACTAGCGGGGTGGGGGGGGGACAAGAGACCCAGTACTTC
len: 20
abundance: .
v_gene: TRBV5-4
j_gene: TRBJ2-5
d_gene: TRBD2

CDR3aa: CASSLWAGDEQFF
CDR3nt: TGTGCCAGCAGTTTATGGGCAGGGGATGAGCAGTTCTTC
len: 13
abundance: few
v_gene: TRBV27
j_gene: TRBJ2-1
d_gene: .

CDR3aa: CASSGTDQPQHF
CDR3nt: TGTGCCAGCAGTGGGACAGATCAGCCCCAGCATTTT
len: 12
abundance: few
v_gene: TRBV2
j_gene: TRBJ1-5
d_gene: .

CDR3aa: CASSPLGGAGGETQYF
CDR3nt: TGTGCCAGCAGCCCACTGGGAGGGGCGGGGGGAGAGACCCAGTACTTC
len: 16
abundance: .
v_gene: TRBV5-4
j_gene: TRBJ2-5
d_gene: TRBD2

CDR3aa: CASSVYNEQFF
CDR3nt: TGTGCCAGTAGCGTTTACAATGAGCAGTTCTTC
len: 11
abundance: few
v_gene: TRBV19
j_gene: TRBJ2-1
d_gene: .

CDR3aa: CASSSDRESYTF
CDR3nt: TGTGCCAGCTCTTCCGACAGGGAGAGCTACACCTTC
len: 12
abundance: .
v_gene: TRBV18
j_gene: TRBJ1-2
d_gene: TRBD1

CDR3aa: CAISETAGSGRIYNEQFF
CDR3nt: TGTGCCATCAGTGAGACCGCTGGATCCGGGAGAATTTACAATGAGCAGTTCTTC
len: 18
abundance: .
v_gene: TRBV10-3
j_gene: TRBJ2-1
d_gene: .

CDR3aa: CASSPSFRQYF
CDR3nt: TGTGCCAGCAGCCCCTCGTTTAGACAGTACTTC
len: 11
abundance: once
v_gene: TRBV7-2
j_gene: TRBJ2-7
d_gene: .

CDR3aa: CASSSLTRDSDTQYF
CDR3nt: TGTGCCAGCAGTTCTCTGACGAGGGATTCAGATACGCAGTATTTT
len: 15
abundance: .
v_gene: TRBV6-5
j_gene: TRBJ2-3
d_gene: .

CDR3aa: CASSQDGSGRVPYNEQFF
CDR3nt: TGCGCCAGCAGCCAAGATGGGAGCGGGAGGGTTCCTTACAATGAGCAGTTCTTC
len: 18
abundance: .
v_gene: TRBV4-3
j_gene: TRBJ2-1
d_gene: TRBD2

CDR3aa: CAISESDRVIRNTEAFF
CDR3nt: TGTGCCATCAGTGAGTCGGACAGGGTGATCCGGAACACTGAAGCTTTCTTT
len: 17
abundance: .
v_gene: TRBV10-3
j_gene: TRBJ1-1
d_gene: TRBD1

CDR3aa: CASSPSGGGADTQYF
CDR3nt: TGTGCCAGCAGCCCTAGCGGGGGGGGCGCAGATACGCAGTATTTT
len: 15
abundance: .
v_gene: TRBV5-4
j_gene: TRBJ2-3
d_gene: TRBD2

CDR3aa: CSAGERGGGLDTQYF
CDR3nt: TGCAGCGCCGGGGAGCGGGGCGGCGGTTTAGATACGCAGTATTTT
len: 15
abundance: .
v_gene: TRBV29-1
j_gene: TRBJ2-3
d_gene: TRBD2

CDR3aa: CAISEPTGLGETQYF
CDR3nt: TGTGCCATCAGTGAGCCTACAGGGCTCGGGGAGACCCAGTACTTC
len: 15
abundance: few
v_gene: TRBV10-3
j_gene: TRBJ2-5
d_gene: .

CDR3aa: CATWEGEVNTEAFF
CDR3nt: TGTGCCACGTGGGAGGGGGAGGTGAACACTGAAGCTTTCTTT
len: 14
abundance: .
v_gene: TRBV6-5
j_gene: TRBJ1-1
d_gene: .

CDR3aa: CASSPTGVFYEQYF
CDR3nt: TGTGCCAGCAGTCCGACAGGGGTTTTCTACGAGCAGTACTTC
len: 14
abundance: .
v_gene: TRBV6-1
j_gene: TRBJ2-7
d_gene: TRBD1

CDR3aa: CASSRGPWTGSGFGANVLTF
CDR3nt: TGTGCCAGCAGCCGCGGACCCTGGACAGGGAGTGGCTTTGGGGCCAACGTCCTGACTTTC
len: 20
abundance: .
v_gene: TRBV9
j_gene: TRBJ2-6
d_gene: TRBD1

CDR3aa: CASSSRLYGYTF
CDR3nt: TGTGCCAGCAGTTCTCGACTCTATGGCTACACCTTC
len: 12
abundance: .
v_gene: TRBV28
j_gene: TRBJ1-2
d_gene: .

CDR3aa: CASSLLAGTGDEQYF
CDR3nt: TGCGCCAGCAGCTTGCTCGCAGGGACAGGAGACGAGCAGTACTTC
len: 15
abundance: few
v_gene: TRBV5-1
j_gene: TRBJ2-7
d_gene: TRBD1

CDR3aa: CASRLQGSSYNEQFF
CDR3nt: TGTGCCAGCAGGTTACAGGGTAGCTCCTACAATGAGCAGTTCTTC
len: 15
abundance: .
v_gene: TRBV7-2
j_gene: TRBJ2-1
d_gene: .

CDR3aa: CASSPRGGENEKLFF
CDR3nt: TGCGCCAGCAGCCCCCGGGGAGGGGAGAATGAAAAACTGTTTTTT
len: 15
abundance: .
v_gene: TRBV5-1
j_gene: TRBJ1-4
d_gene: .

CDR3aa: CASSLSRSGDEAFF
CDR3nt: TGTGCCAGCAGTTTATCGAGGTCAGGGGATGAAGCTTTCTTT
len: 14
abundance: .
v_gene: TRBV27
j_gene: TRBJ1-1
d_gene: .

CDR3aa: CASTGSSYEQYF
CDR3nt: TGTGCCAGCACTGGGAGCTCCTACGAGCAGTACTTC
len: 12
abundance: few
v_gene: TRBV6-5
j_gene: TRBJ2-7
d_gene: .

CDR3aa: CASSVDSGPFYEQYF
CDR3nt: TGTGCCAGCAGCGTAGATAGCGGGCCCTTCTACGAGCAGTACTTC
len: 15
abundance: .
v_gene: TRBV9
j_gene: TRBJ2-7
d_gene: TRBD2

CDR3aa: CASSLTAASNTGELFF
CDR3nt: TGTGCCAGCAGCTTAACGGCGGCTTCTAACACCGGGGAGCTGTTTTTT
len: 16
abundance: .
v_gene: TRBV7-3
j_gene: TRBJ2-2
d_gene: .

CDR3aa: CASSRDGRGPATNEKLFF
CDR3nt: TGTGCCAGCAGCCGAGACGGCAGGGGCCCCGCAACTAATGAAAAACTGTTTTTT
len: 18
abundance: few
v_gene: TRBV4-2
j_gene: TRBJ1-4
d_gene: .

CDR3aa: CASGGGGVGYTF
CDR3nt: TGTGCCAGCGGAGGGGGCGGTGTTGGCTACACCTTC
len: 12
abundance: .
v_gene: TRBV6-1
j_gene: TRBJ1-2
d_gene: TRBD1

CDR3aa: CATTDWVTDTQYF
CDR3nt: TGTGCCACCACAGATTGGGTCACAGATACGCAGTATTTT
len: 13
abundance: .
v_gene: TRBV21-1
j_gene: TRBJ2-3
d_gene: .

CDR3aa: CASLAFSGGPNTGELFF
CDR3nt: TGTGCCAGCCTCGCATTCTCCGGAGGCCCAAACACCGGGGAGCTGTTTTTT
len: 17
abundance: .
v_gene: TRBV19
j_gene: TRBJ2-2
d_gene: .

CDR3aa: CATSTPSGRSSYEQYF
CDR3nt: TGTGCCACCAGCACTCCTAGCGGGAGAAGCTCCTACGAGCAGTACTTC
len: 16
abundance: .
v_gene: TRBV15
j_gene: TRBJ2-7
d_gene: TRBD2

CDR3aa: CSVLTGVGTDTQYF
CDR3nt: TGCAGCGTCTTGACAGGGGTGGGAACAGATACGCAGTATTTT
len: 14
abundance: .
v_gene: TRBV29-1
j_gene: TRBJ2-3
d_gene: TRBD1

CDR3aa: CASSLTTRGPQETQYF
CDR3nt: TGTGCCAGCAGCTTGACGACCCGAGGGCCTCAAGAGACCCAGTACTTC
len: 16
abundance: .
v_gene: TRBV5-5
j_gene: TRBJ2-5
d_gene: .

CDR3aa: CASSIPPGMHSGANVLTF
CDR3nt: TGTGCCAGTAGTATACCTCCAGGGATGCACTCTGGGGCCAACGTCCTGACTTTC
len: 18
abundance: .
v_gene: TRBV19
j_gene: TRBJ2-6
d_gene: .

CDR3aa: CASSQDGTGNSPLHF
CDR3nt: TGCGCCAGCAGCCAAGATGGGACAGGAAATTCACCCCTCCACTTT
len: 15
abundance: .
v_gene: TRBV4-3
j_gene: TRBJ1-6
d_gene: TRBD1

CDR3aa: CAWKGDRASYGYTF
CDR3nt: TGTGCCTGGAAAGGAGACAGGGCCAGCTATGGCTACACCTTC
len: 14
abundance: .
v_gene: TRBV30
j_gene: TRBJ1-2
d_gene: TRBD1

CDR3aa: CATATLWTGISGANVLTF
CDR3nt: TGTGCCACCGCGACTCTCTGGACAGGGATTTCTGGGGCCAACGTCCTGACTTTC
len: 18
abundance: .
v_gene: TRBV19
j_gene: TRBJ2-6
d_gene: TRBD1

CDR3aa: CASSFLWSSGANVLTF
CDR3nt: TGTGCCAGCAGCTTCCTGTGGAGCTCTGGGGCCAACGTCCTGACTTTC
len: 16
abundance: .
v_gene: TRBV7-3
j_gene: TRBJ2-6
d_gene: .